This T cell receptor beta chain was recovered during a study of blood T cells in healthy people across ages. A word on this clonotype: Antigen: not known.

Then a second PCR, running roughly 6 to 11 cycles, was carried out with a sample-barcoded 5' primer and a J-beta primer mix. Samples each returned at least 2.5 million CDR3-containing paired-end reads. TCRdb passed the 5' RACE reads through MiXCR, listing each CDR3 protein once. This table has fewer than 750,000 distinct CDR3 sequences, around 48% appearing once. Findings and caveats of the study: Percentage of naive T cells showed a strong correlation with TCR beta diversity.

What was sequenced was blood. This sequence was found in a man older than 75 in good health.

The CDR3 DNA sequence: TGTGCCAGCAGCCTCGGGACAGGGTTGTTGTATGGCTACACCTTC. Translated: CASSLGTGLLYGYTF. This chain uses TRBV7-2 with TRBJ1-2; 9 nucleotides align to TRBD1. CDR3 length equals 15 residues. Trimming at V came to 5 bases and at J to 5 bases, leaving 9 bases not matched to a gene. CDR1 and CDR2 (germline): SGHTA, FQGNSA.